This T cell receptor beta chain stems from a study of blood T cell repertoires in COVID-19. Study as a whole: Material from acute and convalescent COVID-19 was sourced from the United States, Italy and Spain. Nucleic acid was either cDNA or gDNA, and it came from T cells, B-cell-depleted T cells, or PBMCs.

Trimming removed 5 bases from V and 1 base from J, with 20 bases in between. CDR1 and CDR2 from the germline V gene are SGHVS and FNYEAQ. The CDR3 length is 17 residues. This table comes from immunoSEQ multiplex PCR, and its TCRdb copy is limited to in-frame clones, with some not included. This table has tens of thousands of clones, under 85% appearing once. The sequence derives from a woman aged 50 to 65 with active or convalescent COVID-19. The chain employs TRBV7-6 and TRBJ2-5, with a tentative D call TRBD1 (6 bases). Specimen: peripheral blood. Here the CDR3 DNA reads TGTGCCAGCAGCACCCGGACAGAACCAAGTATCCAAGAGACCCAGTACTTC. Residues: CASSTRTEPSIQETQYF.